This T cell receptor (beta chain) appears in the sequencing data of a study of OX40 agonist ivuxolimab in advanced cancers. About the full investigation: Ivuxolimab, which targeted the costimulatory receptor OX40 (CD134), was an agonistic, fully human IgG2 monoclonal antibody. Intravenous ivuxolimab was administered to patients every 2 weeks at six dose levels: 0.01, 0.1, 0.3, 1.5, 3 and 10 mg/kg. Of the roughly 53 patients in dose escalation, some 20 had hepatocellular carcinoma, approximately 15 had melanoma, 9 had renal cell carcinoma and 9 had head and neck cancer. In the dose-escalation cohort, 82.7% of patients were male, and the mean age was around 60 years, with a range of about 23 to 90. Patients were allowed to have had prior anti-PD-1, anti-PD-L1 or anti-CTLA-4 therapy, and about 40% of the dose-escalation patients had been treated with checkpoint inhibitors. Partial responses were achieved by three dose-escalation patients, of whom one had hepatocellular carcinoma and two had cutaneous melanoma. Peripheral TCRbeta sequencing aimed to test whether ivuxolimab altered TCR sequence diversity and caused clonal T-cell expansion. The paper covers the monotherapy dose-escalation part of the phase I ivuxolimab trial, which included N ≈ 50 patients. The full study reports these points: Partial responders in the 0.1-3.0 mg/kg groups had among the lowest normalized peripheral clonal expansion, especially among CD8+ T cells. Low levels of normalized T-cell clonal expansion were also shown by some nonresponding patients. On average, CD8+ T cells showed more expanded clones than CD4+ T cells after ivuxolimab. Clonal expansion of both CD4+ and CD8+ blood T cells was observed from baseline to week 6 at doses 0.1 to 3.0 mg/kg. The antigen specificity of the clonally expanded peripheral T cells was not determined.

CDR1 and CDR2, looked up from the germline V gene (reference sequence), are MNHEY and SMNVEV. The CDR3, cysteine through phenylalanine, is 16 amino acids long. The retained sequence is limited to the CDR3, 48 bases, with the frame set at the first base. A distance of 16 bases separates the germline ends of V and J, which lose 4 bases and 3 bases respectively. Genomic DNA was isolated from the sorted cells so that the TCRbeta CDR3 region could be sequenced. The immunoSEQ Assay was used for sequencing of TCRbeta CDR3 regions. TCRdb took this table from immuneACCESS and kept in-frame rearrangements with V and J called. Such tables lack part of the clones; where checked against another copy, unresolved V genes explain under half of the gap, and the rest is unexplained. A total of tens of thousands of clones appear in this sample, approximately 94% of them only once. Clones ranked in the top ten supply around 14% of the sample.

The trial excluded patients who had a history of autoimmune disease or who were on systemic immunosuppression. Peripheral blood for TCR sequencing was collected from all dose cohorts at baseline, on cycle 4 day 1, and on cycle 7 day 1. Samples were obtained from an open-label, multicenter, first-in-human phase I dose-escalation trial of ivuxolimab. The trial enrolled adults with locally advanced or metastatic head and neck squamous cell, hepatocellular, melanoma or renal cell carcinoma. CD4+ and CD8+ T cells were sorted separately from peripheral blood before TCR sequencing. A remark on this clone: Which antigen it targets is not known. The input lacks base qualities; no much larger clone sits a single base away.

The TCR originated in an adult with an advanced solid tumor such as melanoma, head and neck, liver or kidney cancer. The specimen comprised CD4+ or CD8+ T cells sorted from blood, sampled in a trial of the OX40 agonist ivuxolimab. In this chain, TRBV27 is recombined with TRBJ1-5; TRBD1 is perhaps the D gene, given 6 matching bases. This receptor has the CDR3 CASSSSRTDPNQPQHF. The DNA is as follows: TGTGCCAGCAGTTCCTCCCGGACAGATCCCAATCAGCCCCAGCATTTT.